Sequencing of this TCR beta chain was carried out in a study of a mutant IDH1 vaccine in newly diagnosed glioma. Turning to the study itself: The sex distribution of treated patients was around 62% male and roughly 38% female, with a mean age of around 40 years. Former treatment meant radiotherapy, temozolomide, or both; the majority had gotten both. Findings and caveats of the study: Of the patients, 80% to 95% had vaccine-induced immune responses.

Notes on this clone: The antigen is unknown.

The table came from immunoSEQ multiplex PCR; TCRdb's copy has only in-frame clones and leaves some out. The sample shows around 92,000 clones, 83% of them seen only once. This CDR3 spans 17 amino acids. Germline loops: CDR1 MDHEN, CDR2 SYDVKM. V lost 6 bases to trimming and J lost 2 bases, with 22 bases between them. The time point denotes: baseline, week 1 (first vaccination visit). Documented treatment: pre-vaccination baseline after standard-of-care therapy. The astrocytomas were IDH1-mutant, ATRX-negative, and WHO grade 3 or 4. The receptor was derived from a woman in her forties or fifties with glioma. Sample: PBMCs, taken from a glioma patient treated with radiotherapy, temozolomide or both. V is TRBV28 and J is TRBJ1-2; tentatively, D is TRBD1 (6 bases). The CDR3 region has the DNA TGTGCCAGCAGCCCGGGGGGCGCCGATAGTAGCAACTATGGCTACACCTTC. As protein: CASSPGGADSSNYGYTF.